Below, 29 T cell receptor beta chains from the same sample are listed, as sequenced in a study of shared clonotypes between healthy human individuals. Libraries were prepared by immunoSEQ multiplex PCR; TCRdb keeps only in-frame clonotypes and omits some of them. Of more than 1,200,000 clones in the sample, 97% to 99% were seen once. The sequencing sample was made of naive CD4+ T cells sorted from blood. Subset here: CD45RA+ positively selected. Receptors originate from a man aged 25 to 45 in good health.

This clone has only one observation. The rearrangement uses TRBV11-3 and TRBJ2-1; tentatively, D is TRBD1 (6 bases). V lost 5 bases, J lost 4 bases, and 18 bases lay in between. From germline, CDR1 is SGHNT and CDR2 YENEEA. The CDR3 has 16 residues. The CDR3 DNA reads as TGTGCCAGCAGCCCGGAACCGGGACACTATTACAATGAGCAGTTCTTC. Translating it yields CASSPEPGHYYNEQFF.

As regards this clone: Additional DNA sequences in this sample encode the identical CDR3. This chain joins TRBV28 and TRBJ1-2, with D unresolved. Trimming pared 6 bases from V and 4 bases from J, leaving 9 bases between. The CDR3 loop spans 12 amino acids. Germline-derived CDR1 and CDR2 are MDHEN and SYDVKM. Here the CDR3 DNA reads TGTGCCAGCAGCTCTGGCGGCTATGGCTACACCTTC. Translated: CASSSGGYGYTF.

The chain has TRBV29-1 and TRBJ2-1; D is tentatively TRBD1 or TRBD2 (5 bases each). Trimming pared 4 bases from V and 4 bases from J, leaving 11 bases between. The CDR3 totals 13 residues. Germline assignment: CDR1 SQVTM and CDR2 ANQGSEA. CDR3 nucleotide sequence: TGCAGCGTTGTGACCAGGGAGTACAATGAGCAGTTCTTC. The encoded protein is CSVVTREYNEQFF.

V is TRBV5-1 and J is TRBJ1-1; possibly TRBD1 for D (5 bases). CDR3 size: 15 residues. Trimming removed 0 bases from V and 6 bases from J, with 15 bases in between. Per germline, CDR1 SGHRS and CDR2 YFSETQ. Here the CDR3 DNA reads TGCGCCAGCAGCTTGGCCGGGGGAGGCGAATCTGAAGCTTTCTTT. It codes for CASSLAGGGESEAFF.

As to this clone: The sample contains more than one DNA sequence encoding this CDR3. V usage is TRBV5-4 and J usage is TRBJ2-3; maybe TRBD1 (5 bases). V lost 0 bases, J lost 1 base, and 6 bases lay in between. CDR3 size: 14 residues. Per the germline V gene, CDR1 is SGHNT and CDR2 is YYREEE (reference sequence). The CDR3 DNA reads TGTGCCAGCAGCTTGGCCAGGGGCACAGATACGCAGTATTTT. Its translation is CASSLARGTDTQYF.

The V and J genes are TRBV5-1 and TRBJ2-1, with TRBD2 identical over 9 bases. V shed 4 bases, J shed 4 bases, and the junction held 12 bases outside the gene matches. The CDR3 covers 17 residues. Looked up from germline, CDR1 is SGHRS and CDR2 is YFSETQ. In DNA, the CDR3 is TGCGCCAGCAGCCCTCCCGAGCTAGCGGGATTTTACAATGAGCAGTTCTTC. Encoded protein: CASSPPELAGFYNEQFF.

J is TRBJ2-7 and V is TRBV2; D is possibly TRBD1 or TRBD2 (6 bases each). V was shortened by 8 bases and J by 2 bases, with 13 bases between the two germline ends. Germline CDR1 reads SNHLY; CDR2 reads FYNNEI. There are 13 residues in the CDR3. For the CDR3, the DNA is TGTGCCAGCCTGCGGGACACCACCTACGAGCAGTACTTC. This translates into CASLRDTTYEQYF.

The V gene is TRBV6-6, the J gene TRBJ2-7, with TRBD1 matching 7 bases. V lost 0 bases and J lost 1; bases outside the gene matches: 3. The CDR3 has 15 residues. Germline CDR1 reads MNHNY; CDR2 reads SVGAGI (reference sequence). The CDR3 nucleotides are TGTGCCAGCAGTTACTCAAACAGGGGATCCTACGAGCAGTACTTC. Its protein is CASSYSNRGSYEQYF.

This clone was recorded only once. This rearrangement joins TRBV5-5 to TRBJ2-7, with D perhaps TRBD2 (6 bases). From germline, CDR1 is SGHKS and CDR2 YYEKEE (reference sequence). V was shortened by 7 bases and J by 2 bases, with 19 bases between the two germline ends. This CDR3 spans 15 amino acids. The CDR3 region is CASAPLGGRTYEQYF. DNA for the CDR3: TGTGCCAGCGCCCCCCTGGGGGGTCGGACCTACGAGCAGTACTTC.

This chain connects TRBV19 to TRBJ2-3; unclear D gene. Trimming stripped 4 bases from V and 1 base from J, with 9 bases between. From germline, CDR1 is LNHDA and CDR2 SQIVND (reference sequence). The CDR3 is made up of 14 amino acids. In nucleotides, the CDR3 is TGTGCCAGTAGTAGGACCTTCGGCACAGATACGCAGTATTTT. Encoded protein: CASSRTFGTDTQYF.

The rearrangement joins TRBV7-9 to TRBJ2-1; D is tentatively TRBD1 or TRBD2 (5 bases each). V was clipped by 4 bases and J by 8 bases, with 12 bases between them. CDR3 length: 13 amino acids. Germline CDR1 is SEHNR and CDR2 is FQNEAQ (reference sequence). DNA of the CDR3: TGTGCCAGCAGCTCTGCGGGCAGGGATGAGCAGTTCTTC. It codes for CASSSAGRDEQFF.

This chain uses TRBV5-1 with TRBJ2-5; D perhaps matches TRBD1 (5 bases). The CDR3 has 14 amino acids. Germline V gives CDR1 SGHRS, CDR2 YFSETQ. V was trimmed by 4 bases and J by 2 bases, leaving 12 bases between them. The chain's CDR3 is CASSGSGIQETQYF. The CDR3 DNA reads TGCGCCAGCAGCGGTTCAGGGATACAAGAGACCCAGTACTTC.

The chain links TRBV5-1 to TRBJ2-7, with 13 positions matching TRBD2. The CDR3 runs to 17 residues. With 4 bases clipped from V and 3 bases from J, the junction kept 10 bases outside the gene matches. Per germline, CDR1 SGHRS and CDR2 YFSETQ. This CDR3 is CASSPGLAGALGYEQYF. CDR3 DNA sequence: TGCGCCAGCAGCCCCGGACTAGCGGGAGCATTAGGCTACGAGCAGTACTTC.

The rearrangement joins TRBV18 to TRBJ2-5, with 8 bases identical to TRBD1. The CDR3 has 18 residues. The trim removed 1 base at V and 0 bases at J, leaving 10 bases unmatched. CDR1 is KGHSH and CDR2 is LQKENI in the germline V gene. The DNA for the CDR3 is TGTGCCAGCTCACCACTCGGACAGGGACGGGGGTACCAAGAGACCCAGTACTTC. Residues: CASSPLGQGRGYQETQYF.

The rearrangement uses TRBV28 and TRBJ1-1; no definite D call. Germline V lookup: CDR1 MDHEN, CDR2 SYDVKM. The ends were cut back, 7 bases at V and 1 base at J, with 13 bases in the middle. The CDR3 extends over 14 amino acids. The CDR3 spells CASIPPGQNTEAFF. The DNA of the CDR3 is TGTGCCAGCATCCCCCCGGGTCAGAACACTGAAGCTTTCTTT.

This chain uses TRBV9 with TRBJ2-3; the D gene is possibly TRBD2 (6 bases). The CDR3 is 14 residues long. Germline CDR1 is SGDLS and CDR2 is YYNGEE. V lost 0 bases and J lost 9, with 14 bases in between. The CDR3 DNA reads TGTGCCAGCAGCGTAGTAGGAGGGATGAGCACGCAGTATTTT. It yields the protein CASSVVGGMSTQYF.

The genes are TRBV11-3 and TRBJ2-2; 8 nucleotides match TRBD1. In germline, CDR1 is SGHNT, CDR2 YENEEA. The CDR3 contains 17 residues. V was pared by 4 bases and J by 6 bases, with 13 bases of the junction left unmatched. The CDR3 nucleotides read TGTGCCAGCAGCTATCGGACAGGGAGAATAGGCGCCGGGGAGCTGTTTTTT. Amino acids: CASSYRTGRIGAGELFF.

The rearrangement uses TRBV5-1 and TRBJ2-3, with 8 bases fitting TRBD1. The germline gives CDR1 SGHRS, CDR2 YFSETQ. Losses at the gene ends were 3 bases for V and 5 bases for J; bases not matched to a gene: 5. This CDR3 has 14 amino acids. In DNA, the CDR3 is TGCGCCAGCAGCTGGGACAGGAAGCGAGATACGCAGTATTTT. Translation gives CASSWDRKRDTQYF.

V gene TRBV9 combines with J gene TRBJ2-4, with 12 positions matching TRBD1. The CDR3 runs to 21 residues. The germline V gene has CDR1 SGDLS and CDR2 YYNGEE. V shed 0 bases, J shed 1 base, and the junction held 14 bases outside the gene matches. DNA for the CDR3: TGTGCCAGCAGCGTAGCTGGTCGGGACAGGGGGCGCTTTTGGGCCAAAAACATTCAGTACTTC. Translating gives CASSVAGRDRGRFWAKNIQYF.

The chain uses TRBV5-4 and TRBJ2-3; TRBD2 agrees at 11 bases. V shed 2 bases and J 4 bases; nucleotides not matched to a gene: 3. The CDR3 runs 15 residues. Germline CDR1 and CDR2: SGHNT and YYREEE (reference sequence). For the CDR3, the DNA is TGTGCCAGCAGCTTTAGCGGGAGGGCCCCAGATACGCAGTATTTT. It is translated as CASSFSGRAPDTQYF. Based on the CDR3 plus reference TRBV5-4 and TRBJ2-3, the full variable domain is ETGVTQSPTHLIKTRGQQVTLRCSSQSGHNTVSWYQQALGQGPQFIFQYYREEENGRGNFPPRFSGLQFPNYSSELNVNALELDDSALYLCASSFSGRAPDTQYFGPGTRLTVL.

V gene TRBV15 combines with J gene TRBJ1-5; D unresolved. Germline V gives CDR1 LNHNV, CDR2 YYDKDF (reference sequence). V shed 1 base and J shed 6 bases, with 7 bases lying between them. The CDR3 runs to 13 residues. CDR3 in DNA: TGTGCCACCAGCAGAGGTGTAATTCAGCCCCAGCATTTT. This gives the protein CATSRGVIQPQHF.

The rearrangement links TRBV5-1 to TRBJ2-3, with 7 bases lining up with TRBD1. The CDR3 is 13 amino acids. V gave up 9 bases and J gave up 1 base; unmatched junction bases: 5. From germline, CDR1 is SGHRS and CDR2 YFSETQ. Here the CDR3 reads CATTGAGTDTQYF. The CDR3 nucleotides read TGCGCCACAACAGGGGCCGGCACAGATACGCAGTATTTT. The full variable domain, rest sourced from reference TRBV5-1 and TRBJ2-3, is KAGVTQTPRYLIKTRGQQVTLSCSPISGHRSVSWYQQTPGQGLQFLFEYFSETQRNKGNFPGRFSGRQFSNSRSEMNVSTLELGDSALYLCATTGAGTDTQYFGPGTRLTVL.

This chain uses TRBV14 with TRBJ1-1; D might be TRBD1 (5 bases). From germline, CDR1 is SGHDN and CDR2 FVKESK. The germline V and J ends were trimmed by 4 bases and 6 bases, with 24 bases remaining between them. This CDR3 contains 17 residues. CDR3 region: CASSRRGASPLLAEAFF. DNA of the CDR3: TGTGCCAGCAGCCGAAGGGGCGCGTCGCCCCTCCTGGCTGAAGCTTTCTTT.

V is TRBV2 and J is TRBJ2-5; 7 bases fit TRBD1. In germline, CDR1 is SNHLY, CDR2 FYNNEI. The V segment lost 6 bases and the J segment 13 bases; nucleotides outside the gene matches: 11. The length of the CDR3 is 12 residues. The CDR3 sequence: CASRDNRGPRYF. CDR3 bases: TGTGCCAGCAGGGACAACAGGGGCCCTCGGTACTTC.

The V call is TRBV7-3, the J call TRBJ2-3, with D perhaps matching TRBD1 (6 bases). The CDR3 has 15 residues. V was trimmed by 5 bases and J by 0 bases, leaving 12 bases between them. CDR1 is SGHTA, CDR2 FQGTGA, per germline. The CDR3 spells CASSVQGRSTDTQYF. CDR3 DNA sequence: TGTGCCAGCAGCGTACAGGGTCGAAGCACAGATACGCAGTATTTT.

The chain recombines TRBV19 with TRBJ1-2; maybe TRBD1 (6 bases). This CDR3 is 12 amino acids long. V was pared by 6 bases and J by 8 bases, with 13 bases between. Germline V gene lookup returns CDR1 LNHDA and CDR2 SQIVND (reference sequence). The CDR3 coding sequence is TGTGCCAGTAGCCCACAGGGAAACGGCTACACCTTC. Encoded protein: CASSPQGNGYTF. Combining the CDR3 with reference TRBV19 and TRBJ1-2 gives the whole variable domain DGGITQSPKYLFRKEGQNVTLSCEQNLNHDAMYWYRQDPGQGLRLIYYSQIVNDFQKGDIAEGYSVSREKKESFPLTVTSAQKNPTAFYLCASSPQGNGYTFGSGTRLTVV.

The CDR3 region is CASIPTGLAGTRNEQFF. The CDR3 bases are TGTGCCAGCATCCCGACCGGACTAGCGGGAACTAGGAATGAGCAGTTCTTC. The chain links TRBV27 to TRBJ2-1; 12 positions match TRBD2. The CDR3 runs to 17 residues. Germline trimming cut 7 bases from V and 7 bases from J; bases unmatched to any gene: 14. Germline CDR1 MNHEY, CDR2 SMNVEV (reference sequence).

V gene TRBV5-1 combines with J gene TRBJ1-1, with D unresolved. V was trimmed by 5 bases and J by 0 bases, leaving 11 bases between them. This CDR3 is 14 amino acids long. Per the germline V gene, CDR1 is SGHRS and CDR2 is YFSETQ. The CDR3 sequence is CASSLKGLNTEAFF. In DNA form, the CDR3 reads TGCGCCAGCAGTCTAAAGGGTCTGAACACTGAAGCTTTCTTT.

The V gene is TRBV30, the J gene TRBJ1-4; 9 bases fit TRBD1. The trim removed 1 base at V and 5 bases at J, leaving 11 bases unmatched. CDR3 length: 17 amino acids. CDR1 and CDR2 from the germline V gene are GTSNPN and SVGIG (reference sequence). The CDR3 nucleotides read TGTGCCTGGAGTGACTTATCCCGGGACAGGGTAAATGAAAAACTGTTTTTT. It yields the protein CAWSDLSRDRVNEKLFF.